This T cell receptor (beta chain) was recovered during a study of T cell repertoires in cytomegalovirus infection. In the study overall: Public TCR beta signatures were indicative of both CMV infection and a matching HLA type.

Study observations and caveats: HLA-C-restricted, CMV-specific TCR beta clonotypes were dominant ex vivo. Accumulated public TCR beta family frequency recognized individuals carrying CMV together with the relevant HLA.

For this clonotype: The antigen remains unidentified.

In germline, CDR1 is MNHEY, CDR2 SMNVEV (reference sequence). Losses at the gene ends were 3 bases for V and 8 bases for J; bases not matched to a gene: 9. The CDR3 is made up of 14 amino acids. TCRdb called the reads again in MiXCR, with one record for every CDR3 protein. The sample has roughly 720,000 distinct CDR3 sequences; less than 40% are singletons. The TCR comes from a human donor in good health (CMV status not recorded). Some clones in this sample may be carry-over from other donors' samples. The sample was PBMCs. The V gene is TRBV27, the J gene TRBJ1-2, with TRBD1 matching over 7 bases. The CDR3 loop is CASSFQNDRVGYTF. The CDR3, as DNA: TGTGCCAGCAGTTTCCAGAATGACAGGGTCGGCTACACCTTC.